This TCR beta chain was found in a study of cytomegalovirus exposure and HLA in healthy donors. Sequenced by immunoSEQ multiplex PCR; TCRdb stores in-frame clones only, minus some. The data contain 80,000 to 100,000 clones, approximately 91% of them singletons. In the case of this clone: Its target is not known.

Germline lookup yields CDR1 SQVTM and CDR2 ANQGSEA. This CDR3 has 12 amino acids. The ends were cut back, 7 bases at V and 0 bases at J, with 9 bases in the middle. General observations from the study: The classifier, whose performance was assessed in both the original and validation cohorts, reportedly diagnosed cytomegalovirus status with high specificity and sensitivity. Listed as cytomegalovirus-associated were 150 or so TCR beta chains.

V gene TRBV29-1 combines with J gene TRBJ2-5, with a weak D call TRBD1 (6 bases). This sequence originates from a man younger than 45 in good health and CMV-seronegative. The sequenced sample was PBMCs. The CDR3 loop is CSGGGYQETQYF. In nucleotides, the CDR3 is TGCAGCGGAGGGGGATACCAAGAGACCCAGTACTTC. The variable domain in full, with the rest retrieved from reference TRBV29-1 and TRBJ2-5, is SAVISQKPSRDICQRGTSLTIQCQVDSQVTMMFWYRQQPGQSLTLIATANQGSEATYESGFVIDKFPISRPNLTFSTLTVSNMSPEDSSIYLCSGGGYQETQYFGPGTRLLVL.